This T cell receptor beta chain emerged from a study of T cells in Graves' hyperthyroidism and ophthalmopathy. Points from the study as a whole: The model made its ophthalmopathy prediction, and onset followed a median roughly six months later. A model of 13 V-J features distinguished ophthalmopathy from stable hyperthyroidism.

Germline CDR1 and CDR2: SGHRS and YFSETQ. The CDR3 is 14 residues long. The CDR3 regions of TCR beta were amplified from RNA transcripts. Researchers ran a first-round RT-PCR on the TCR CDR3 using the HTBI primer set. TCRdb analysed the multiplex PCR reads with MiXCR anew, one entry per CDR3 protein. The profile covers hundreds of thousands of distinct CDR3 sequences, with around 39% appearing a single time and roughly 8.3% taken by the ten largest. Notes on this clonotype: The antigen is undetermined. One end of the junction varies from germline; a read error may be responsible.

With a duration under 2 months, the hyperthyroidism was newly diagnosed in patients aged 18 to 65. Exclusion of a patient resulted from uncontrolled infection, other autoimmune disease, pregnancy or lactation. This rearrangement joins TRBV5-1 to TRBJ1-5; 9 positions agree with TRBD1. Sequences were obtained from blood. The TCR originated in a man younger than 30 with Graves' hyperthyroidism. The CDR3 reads CASSDGQGNQPQRF. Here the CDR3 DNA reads TGCGCCAGCAGCGACGGACAGGGGAATCAGCCCCAGCGTTTT.